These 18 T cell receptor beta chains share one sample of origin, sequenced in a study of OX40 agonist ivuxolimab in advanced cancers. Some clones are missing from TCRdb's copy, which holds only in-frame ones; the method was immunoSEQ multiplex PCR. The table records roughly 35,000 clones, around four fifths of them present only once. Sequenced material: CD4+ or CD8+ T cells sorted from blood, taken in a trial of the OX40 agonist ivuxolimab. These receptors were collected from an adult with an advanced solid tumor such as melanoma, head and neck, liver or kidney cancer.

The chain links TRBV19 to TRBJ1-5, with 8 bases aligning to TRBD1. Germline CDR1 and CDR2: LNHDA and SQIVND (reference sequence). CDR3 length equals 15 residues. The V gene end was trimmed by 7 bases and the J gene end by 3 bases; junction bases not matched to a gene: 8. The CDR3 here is CASTQGTGANQPQHF. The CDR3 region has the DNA TGTGCCAGTACCCAGGGGACAGGCGCCAATCAGCCCCAGCATTTT.

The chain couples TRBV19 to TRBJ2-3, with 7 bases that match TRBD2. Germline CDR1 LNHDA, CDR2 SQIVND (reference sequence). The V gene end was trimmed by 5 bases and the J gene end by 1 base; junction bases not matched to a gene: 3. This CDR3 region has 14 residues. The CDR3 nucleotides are TGTGCCAGTAGTGCGGGGGACGGCACAGATACGCAGTATTTT. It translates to CASSAGDGTDTQYF.

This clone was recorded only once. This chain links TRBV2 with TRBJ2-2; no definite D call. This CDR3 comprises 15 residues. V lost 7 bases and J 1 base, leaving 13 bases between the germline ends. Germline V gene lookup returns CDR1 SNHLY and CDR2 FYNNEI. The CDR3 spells CASKEIRLNTGELFF. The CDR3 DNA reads TGTGCCAGCAAGGAGATCAGATTGAACACCGGGGAGCTGTTTTTT.

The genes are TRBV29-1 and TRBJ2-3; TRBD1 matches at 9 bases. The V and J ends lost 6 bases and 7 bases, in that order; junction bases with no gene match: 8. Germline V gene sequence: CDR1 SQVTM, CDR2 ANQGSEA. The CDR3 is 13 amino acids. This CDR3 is CSVRTGGANTQYF. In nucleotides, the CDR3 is TGCAGCGTACGTACAGGGGGCGCGAATACGCAGTATTTT.

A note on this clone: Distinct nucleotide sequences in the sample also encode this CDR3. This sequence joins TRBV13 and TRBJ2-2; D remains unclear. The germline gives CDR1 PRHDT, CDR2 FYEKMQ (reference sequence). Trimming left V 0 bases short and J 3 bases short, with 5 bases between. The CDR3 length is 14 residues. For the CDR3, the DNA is TGTGCCAGCAGCTTAGGAAGGTACACCGGGGAGCTGTTTTTT. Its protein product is CASSLGRYTGELFF.

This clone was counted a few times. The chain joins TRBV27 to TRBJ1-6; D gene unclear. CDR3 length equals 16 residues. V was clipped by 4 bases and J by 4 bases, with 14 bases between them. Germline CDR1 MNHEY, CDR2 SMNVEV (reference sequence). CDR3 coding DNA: TGTGCCAGCAGTTCGCCCAGTGCCGTATATAATTCACCCCTCCACTTT. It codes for CASSSPSAVYNSPLHF.

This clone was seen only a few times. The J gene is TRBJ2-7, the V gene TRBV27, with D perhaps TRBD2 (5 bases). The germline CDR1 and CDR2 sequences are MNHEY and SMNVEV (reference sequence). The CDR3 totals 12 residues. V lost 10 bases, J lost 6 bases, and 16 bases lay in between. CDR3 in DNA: TGTGCCACCCGGGATTCAAGGCGCGAGCAGTACTTC. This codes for CATRDSRREQYF.

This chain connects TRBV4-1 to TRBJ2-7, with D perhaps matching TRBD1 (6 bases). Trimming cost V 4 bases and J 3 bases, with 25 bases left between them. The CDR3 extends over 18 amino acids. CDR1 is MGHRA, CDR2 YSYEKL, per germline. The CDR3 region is CASSLTDRRTQGFYEQYF. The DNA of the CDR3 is TGCGCCAGCAGCCTTACCGATCGTCGCACGCAGGGGTTCTACGAGCAGTACTTC.

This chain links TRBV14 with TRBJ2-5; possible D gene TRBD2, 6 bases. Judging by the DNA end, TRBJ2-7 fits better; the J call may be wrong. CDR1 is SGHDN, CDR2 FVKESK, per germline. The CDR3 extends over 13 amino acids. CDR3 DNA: TGTGCCAGCAGCCAATGGGAGGCGGGCGAGCAGTACTTC. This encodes CASSQWEAGEQYF.

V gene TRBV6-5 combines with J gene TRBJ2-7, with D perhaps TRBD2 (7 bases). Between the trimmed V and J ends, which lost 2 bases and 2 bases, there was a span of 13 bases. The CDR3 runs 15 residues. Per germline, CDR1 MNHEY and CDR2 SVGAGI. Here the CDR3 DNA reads TGTGCCAGCAGTTACGGGGGCGGGAGTGCCTACGAGCAGTACTTC. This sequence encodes CASSYGGGSAYEQYF.

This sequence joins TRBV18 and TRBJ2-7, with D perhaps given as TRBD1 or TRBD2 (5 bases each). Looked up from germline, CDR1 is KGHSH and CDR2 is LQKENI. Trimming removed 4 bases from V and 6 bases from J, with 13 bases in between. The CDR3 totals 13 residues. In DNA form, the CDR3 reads TGTGCCAGCTCACGACGGGGCGAGAGCGAGCAGTACTTC. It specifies CASSRRGESEQYF.

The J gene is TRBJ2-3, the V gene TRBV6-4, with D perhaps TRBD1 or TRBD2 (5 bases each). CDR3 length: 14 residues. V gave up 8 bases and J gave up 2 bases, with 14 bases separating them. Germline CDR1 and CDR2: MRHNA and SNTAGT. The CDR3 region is CASRRDPYTDTQYF. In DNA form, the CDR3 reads TGTGCCAGCCGTAGGGACCCTTACACAGATACGCAGTATTTT.

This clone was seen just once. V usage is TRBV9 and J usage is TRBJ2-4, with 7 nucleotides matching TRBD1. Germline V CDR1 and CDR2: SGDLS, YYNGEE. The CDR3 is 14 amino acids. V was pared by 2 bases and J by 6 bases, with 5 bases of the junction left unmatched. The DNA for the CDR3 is TGTGCCAGCAGCGTCAGCCGGACAGGAAACATTCAGTACTTC. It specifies CASSVSRTGNIQYF.

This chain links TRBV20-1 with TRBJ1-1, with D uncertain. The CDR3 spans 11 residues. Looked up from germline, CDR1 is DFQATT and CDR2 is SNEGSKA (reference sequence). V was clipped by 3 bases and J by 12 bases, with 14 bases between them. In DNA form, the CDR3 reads TGCAGTGCTAGGCCCGGCGTGGAGACTTTCTTT. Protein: CSARPGVETFF.

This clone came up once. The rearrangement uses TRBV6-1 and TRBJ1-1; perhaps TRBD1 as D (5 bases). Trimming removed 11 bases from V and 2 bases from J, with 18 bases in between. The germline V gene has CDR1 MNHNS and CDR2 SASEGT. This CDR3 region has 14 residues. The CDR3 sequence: CAADLGRHNTEAFF. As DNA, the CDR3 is TGTGCCGCCGACCTGGGACGGCATAACACTGAAGCTTTCTTT.

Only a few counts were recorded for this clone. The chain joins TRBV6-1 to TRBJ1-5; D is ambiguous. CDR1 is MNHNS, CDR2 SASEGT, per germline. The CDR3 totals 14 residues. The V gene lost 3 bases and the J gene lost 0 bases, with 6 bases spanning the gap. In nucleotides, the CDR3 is TGTGCCAGCAGTGACGGATATAGCAATCAGCCCCAGCATTTT. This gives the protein CASSDGYSNQPQHF.

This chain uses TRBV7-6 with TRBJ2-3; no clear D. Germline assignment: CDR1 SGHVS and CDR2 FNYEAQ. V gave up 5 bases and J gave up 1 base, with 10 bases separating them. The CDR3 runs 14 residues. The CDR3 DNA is TGTGCCAGCAGCCCCTACTATGGCACAGATACGCAGTATTTT. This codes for CASSPYYGTDTQYF.

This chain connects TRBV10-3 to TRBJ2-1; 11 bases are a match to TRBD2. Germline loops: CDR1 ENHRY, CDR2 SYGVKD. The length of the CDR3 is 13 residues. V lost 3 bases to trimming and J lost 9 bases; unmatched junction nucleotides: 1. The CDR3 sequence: CAISELAGVEQFF. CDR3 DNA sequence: TGTGCCATCAGTGAACTAGCGGGAGTTGAGCAGTTCTTC.